This T cell receptor (beta chain) came from a study of cytomegalovirus exposure and HLA in healthy donors. Whole-study context: Unique TCRs from HLA-typed donors, about 85 million of them, were held in an early data release. Study results and caveats: Despite most TCR sequences being rare, some public TCRs occurred in many donors. The study reported that TCR beta sequences accurately predicted HLA-A and HLA-B alleles in most subjects. There were 150 to 200 TCR beta chains listed as cytomegalovirus-associated.

J gave up 4 bases and V 6 bases, and 4 bases lay outside the gene matches. Germline CDR1 reads ENHRY; CDR2 reads SYGVKD. The CDR3 has 15 amino acids. PCR involved 60 Vbeta and 13 Jbeta primers. Clones were read by immunoSEQ multiplex PCR, and TCRdb kept only the in-frame ones, dropping some. In the table there are 45,000 to 65,000 clones, roughly 80% of which are singletons. As to this clone: Its antigen is unidentified.

The chain couples TRBV10-3 to TRBJ2-2, with 11 bases matching TRBD1. The receptor comes from a young man in good health and CMV-seronegative. Sequenced material: PBMCs. CDR3 sequence reads: CAISSGTGGTGELFF. The CDR3 DNA reads TGTGCCATCAGCTCCGGGACAGGGGGCACCGGGGAGCTGTTTTTT.